The clone carrying this T cell receptor (beta chain) was counted only a few times. The antigen is unknown. Time point specified: patch test 3, about 24 weeks after DPC sensitization. Treatment given: therapeutic diphenylcyclopropenone sensitization with weekly scalp DPC. This entry is derived from a study of human T cells and chemical hapten exposure. Notes on the study in general: Expanded TCRs grouped into significantly more large CDR3 similarity clusters than controls produced.

CDR3 length: 15 amino acids. The germline gives CDR1 LGHDT, CDR2 YNNKEL (reference sequence). With 0 bases removed from V and 7 bases from J, the gap between germline ends came to 13 bases. TCRdb used MiXCR to reprocess the RACE reads, holding one entry per CDR3 protein. The table lists about 160,000 distinct CDR3 sequences, roughly 26% of them singletons, with about 2% in the top ten. The TCR sequence derives from a woman aged 18-35 years with alopecia areata. Some clones in this sample may be carry-over from other donors' samples. The rearrangement uses TRBV3-1 and TRBJ1-5, with a weak D call TRBD1 (6 bases). This specimen was whole blood, taken in connection with sensitization to the hapten diphenylcyclopropenone (DPC). The CDR3 DNA reads as TGTGCCAGCAGCCAAGAGGGGCAGGGGAGCCAGCCCCAGCATTTT. This sequence encodes CASSQEGQGSQPQHF.